This section outlines one TCR beta chain sequence together with its context. The source of the sample is a study of blood T cell repertoires in COVID-19. In the source study's methods: The assay estimated nucleated cells by amplifying reference gene primers. TCRdb's copy holds only in-frame clones and misses some; the assay was immunoSEQ multiplex PCR. The D gene and trimming were derived from the DNA, and the V and J assignments and clone size from that table. The top ten hold roughly 19% of the sample, which has 150,000 to 200,000 clones, around 80% seen once. Germline CDR1 KGHSH, CDR2 LQKENI. The germline V and J ends were trimmed by 2 bases and 8 bases, with 7 bases remaining between them. The CDR3 has 12 residues.

The chain has TRBV18 and TRBJ2-1; weak D call: TRBD2 (5 bases). Sequences were obtained from peripheral blood. The clonotype was recovered from a woman of 80 years or more with acute or convalescent COVID-19. CDR3 nucleotides: TGTGCCAGCTCACCAGTTAGCGATGAGCAGTTCTTC. Translation gives CASSPVSDEQFF.